One and the same sample provided the 13 T cell receptor beta chains below, sequenced in a study of T cell responses to AZD1222 COVID-19 vaccine. Sequencing was performed with immunoSEQ multiplex PCR; in TCRdb, only in-frame clones are kept and a portion is missing. The profile covers under 150,000 clones, with 85% to 95% appearing a single time and approximately 3.8% taken by the ten largest. Source: peripheral blood, taken 28 days after the second AZD1222 dose. The receptors come from an adult who received the AZD1222 COVID-19 vaccine.

A single count supports this clone. The chain links TRBV28 to TRBJ1-1; D is possibly TRBD1 (5 bases). The CDR3 runs to 14 residues. V lost 0 bases and J 4 bases, leaving 9 bases between the germline ends. Germline CDR1 MDHEN, CDR2 SYDVKM. CDR3 loop: CASSLWRTSTEAFF. The DNA of the CDR3 is TGTGCCAGCAGTTTATGGAGGACAAGCACTGAAGCTTTCTTT.

The chain combines TRBV10-1 with TRBJ2-2, with 7 bases fitting TRBD2. The V gene's germline CDR1 is WNHNN and CDR2 SYGVQD (reference sequence). Trimming at V came to 0 bases and at J to 9 bases, leaving 13 bases not matched to a gene. CDR3 size: 17 residues. The DNA for the CDR3 is TGCGCCAGCAGTGAGTCGGCTAGCGGAGCGGGGCTTAGGGAGCTGTTTTTT. This sequence encodes CASSESASGAGLRELFF.

V is TRBV11-1 and J is TRBJ2-7; D unclear. Germline loops: CDR1 SGHAT, CDR2 FQDESV (reference sequence). The CDR3 totals 15 residues. Trimming left V 2 bases short and J 2 bases short, with 13 bases between. The CDR3 bases are TGTGCCAGCAGCTTAAATACTCCTACAACCTACGAGCAGTACTTC. Translated: CASSLNTPTTYEQYF.

A single count supports this clone. The chain's CDR3 is CASSPAPQGARDTIYF. The CDR3 DNA sequence: TGTGCCAGCTCACCTGCCCCACAGGGGGCGAGGGACACCATATATTTT. The rearrangement joins TRBV18 to TRBJ1-3; 9 bases fit TRBD1. This CDR3 has 16 amino acids. Germline V gene sequence: CDR1 KGHSH, CDR2 LQKENI. With V trimmed by 3 bases and J by 8 bases, 11 bases remained unmatched.

J is TRBJ2-3 and V is TRBV28, with a weak D call TRBD1 (5 bases). V gave up 5 bases and J gave up 7 bases, with 19 bases separating them. Germline V gene lookup returns CDR1 MDHEN and CDR2 SYDVKM. The CDR3 consists of 15 residues. The CDR3 spells CASSQPGIAQNTQYF. Written as DNA, the CDR3 is TGTGCCAGCAGTCAACCAGGGATAGCACAGAATACGCAGTATTTT.

CDR3 sequence: CASSQMGQSGQPQHF. CDR3 nucleotides: TGCGCCAGCAGCCAAATGGGACAGTCGGGGCAGCCCCAGCATTTT. The chain recombines TRBV5-1 with TRBJ1-5; TRBD1 matches 7 bases. This CDR3 has 15 residues. Germline V gives CDR1 SGHRS, CDR2 YFSETQ. The V and J ends lost 4 bases and 7 bases, in that order; junction bases with no gene match: 11. Supplemented by reference TRBV5-1 and TRBJ1-5, the full variable domain reads KAGVTQTPRYLIKTRGQQVTLSCSPISGHRSVSWYQQTPGQGLQFLFEYFSETQRNKGNFPGRFSGRQFSNSRSEMNVSTLELGDSALYLCASSQMGQSGQPQHFGDGTRLSIL.

The chain uses TRBV28 and TRBJ1-1; no reliable D call. CDR1 is MDHEN and CDR2 is SYDVKM in the germline V gene. Trimming pared 7 bases from V and 11 bases from J, leaving 14 bases between. The CDR3 consists of 11 residues. Here the CDR3 reads CASIGVRRAFF. As DNA, the CDR3 is TGTGCCAGCATTGGGGTACGGCGGGCTTTCTTT.

The chain employs TRBV3-1 (or the pseudogene TRBV3-2) and TRBJ1-6; no definite D call. Germline CDR1 LGHDT, CDR2 YNNKEL (reference sequence). The V end was cut by 6 bases, the J end by 4 bases, with 16 bases between. CDR3 length equals 16 residues. The CDR3 nucleotides read TGTGCCAGCAGACCCCGGGGAGACACGTATAATTCACCCCTCCACTTT. Amino acid sequence: CASRPRGDTYNSPLHF.

J is TRBJ2-2 and V is TRBV7-6, with D unresolved. The ends were cut back, 6 bases at V and 1 base at J, with 12 bases in the middle. Per germline, CDR1 SGHVS and CDR2 FNYEAQ. CDR3 length: 15 amino acids. In DNA, the CDR3 is TGTGCCAGCAGTCAGCGTAGCAGGAACACCGGGGAGCTGTTTTTT. As protein: CASSQRSRNTGELFF. Full variable domain (missing parts from reference TRBV7-6 and TRBJ2-2): GAGVSQSPRYKVTKRGQDVALRCDPISGHVSLYWYRQALGQGPEFLTYFNYEAQQDKSGLPNDRFSAERPEGSISTLTIQRTEQRDSAMYRCASSQRSRNTGELFFGEGSRLTVL.

The chain combines TRBV29-1 with TRBJ1-4; D is ambiguous. V was trimmed by 8 bases and J by 3 bases, leaving 16 bases between them. Germline V lookup: CDR1 SQVTM, CDR2 ANQGSEA. The CDR3 length is 14 residues. The DNA for the CDR3 is TGCAGCTCCCGACCCTTGGTAGCTAATGAAAAACTGTTTTTT. Its protein product is CSSRPLVANEKLFF. The whole variable domain, filled in from reference TRBV29-1 and TRBJ1-4, reads SAVISQKPSRDICQRGTSLTIQCQVDSQVTMMFWYRQQPGQSLTLIATANQGSEATYESGFVIDKFPISRPNLTFSTLTVSNMSPEDSSIYLCSSRPLVANEKLFFGSGTQLSVL.

V and J are TRBV28 and TRBJ1-4; D may be TRBD1 (5 bases). The germline V gene encodes CDR1 MDHEN and CDR2 SYDVKM. The CDR3 totals 13 residues. V gave up 8 bases and J gave up 4 bases, with 11 bases separating them. DNA for the CDR3: TGTGCCAGCCGAGGGACGGTTAATGAAAAACTGTTTTTT. Amino acids: CASRGTVNEKLFF.

The V call is TRBV25-1, the J call TRBJ2-4, with D possibly matching TRBD1 (6 bases). Germline V gene lookup returns CDR1 MGHDK and CDR2 SYGVNS. The length of the CDR3 is 14 residues. Trimming removed 5 bases at V and 1 base at J, with 9 bases between. As DNA, the CDR3 is TGTGCCAGCAGTTCCCAGGGGGCCAAAAACATTCAGTACTTC. It encodes CASSSQGAKNIQYF.

The chain has TRBV5-1 and TRBJ1-3; D ambiguous. CDR1 SGHRS and CDR2 YFSETQ come from the germline V gene. The CDR3 totals 16 residues. V was clipped by 0 bases and J by 1 base, with 11 bases between them. DNA of the CDR3: TGCGCCAGCAGCTTGGTAGGCAGTCTTTCTGGAAACACCATATATTTT. Residues: CASSLVGSLSGNTIYF.